The rows below give T cell receptor beta chains drawn from one sample of a study of beta chain features in type 1 diabetes. Generated by immunoSEQ multiplex PCR, the TCRdb table keeps only in-frame clones and is missing some. This sample has 350,000 to 450,000 clones, with roughly 14% found just once. The sample consisted of naive CD4+ T cells from blood. The receptors were sampled from a man between 25 and 39 years old in good health. CDR3s include the opening cysteine and the closing phenylalanine or tryptophan. Fields, in order: D gene, V gene, clone size, J gene, CDR3 DNA, CDR3 protein. D genes are given only for firm matches. The size entry is marked missing in some rows and otherwise reads once, few, many or a size class.

D gene: TRBD2; V gene: TRBV7-9; clone size: few; J gene: TRBJ2-3; CDR3 DNA: TGTGCCAGTACTAGCGGGAGTACAGATACGCAGTATTTT; CDR3 protein: CASTSGSTDTQYF
D gene: TRBD1; V gene: TRBV5-1; clone size: NA; J gene: TRBJ2-7; CDR3 DNA: TGCGCCAGCAGCTCTGACAGGGGCTCCTACGAGCAGTACTTC; CDR3 protein: CASSSDRGSYEQYF
D gene: NA; V gene: TRBV27; clone size: NA; J gene: TRBJ1-2; CDR3 DNA: TGTGCCAGCAGCTATCGCACCCTGGTTGGGGCCGGGGGCTACACCTTC; CDR3 protein: CASSYRTLVGAGGYTF
D gene: NA; V gene: TRBV25-1; clone size: few; J gene: TRBJ1-1; CDR3 DNA: TGTGCCAGCAGTCCGCGGGGCGGACCGAACACTGAAGCTTTCTTT; CDR3 protein: CASSPRGGPNTEAFF
D gene: TRBD2; V gene: TRBV7-2; clone size: few; J gene: TRBJ2-3; CDR3 DNA: TGTGCCAGCAGCTTAGAACTAGCGGGAGATACGCAGTATTTT; CDR3 protein: CASSLELAGDTQYF
D gene: TRBD2; V gene: TRBV13; clone size: few; J gene: TRBJ2-3; CDR3 DNA: TGTGCCAGCAGCTTAGGTGGGACTAGCGGCCGGGATACGCAGTATTTT; CDR3 protein: CASSLGGTSGRDTQYF
D gene: TRBD2; V gene: TRBV7-2; clone size: few; J gene: TRBJ2-3; CDR3 DNA: TGTGCCAGCAGCAGGGGACTAGCAGGAGATACGCAGTATTTT; CDR3 protein: CASSRGLAGDTQYF
D gene: TRBD2; V gene: TRBV10-1; clone size: NA; J gene: TRBJ2-2; CDR3 DNA: TGCGCCAGCAGCCGGGGTAGCGGGACCACCGGGGAGCTGTTTTTT; CDR3 protein: CASSRGSGTTGELFF
D gene: NA; V gene: TRBV11-3; clone size: NA; J gene: TRBJ2-1; CDR3 DNA: TGTGCCAGCAGCTTAAGCGCGGCGGGAACCTACAATGAGCAGTTCTTC; CDR3 protein: CASSLSAAGTYNEQFF
D gene: NA; V gene: TRBV7-2; clone size: few; J gene: TRBJ2-1; CDR3 DNA: TGTGCCAGCAGCTCAAGACTTGGAACCTACAATGAGCAGTTCTTC; CDR3 protein: CASSSRLGTYNEQFF
D gene: NA; V gene: TRBV2; clone size: few; J gene: TRBJ2-1; CDR3 DNA: TGTGCCAGCAGAGACATGGGGGCTTTGAATGAGCAGTTCTTC; CDR3 protein: CASRDMGALNEQFF
D gene: NA; V gene: TRBV5-1; clone size: few; J gene: TRBJ2-5; CDR3 DNA: TGCGCCAGCAGCCCGGACGGCAAAGAGACCCAGTACTTC; CDR3 protein: CASSPDGKETQYF
D gene: NA; V gene: TRBV7-2; clone size: NA; J gene: TRBJ2-4; CDR3 DNA: TGTGCCAGCAGCTTAGGTGCAGGAGGGGAGTACTTC; CDR3 protein: CASSLGAGGEYF
D gene: NA; V gene: TRBV7-2; clone size: NA; J gene: TRBJ1-1; CDR3 DNA: TGTGCCAGCAGCTTATTGGGCACTGAAGCTTTCTTT; CDR3 protein: CASSLLGTEAFF
D gene: TRBD1; V gene: TRBV5-1; clone size: few; J gene: TRBJ1-5; CDR3 DNA: TGCGCCAGCAGCCAGACAGGGTCAGGACAGCCCCAGCATTTT; CDR3 protein: CASSQTGSGQPQHF
D gene: TRBD2; V gene: TRBV19; clone size: NA; J gene: TRBJ2-1; CDR3 DNA: TGTGCCAGTAGTATCAGAGCGGGGGTCTCCAATGAGCAGTTCTTC; CDR3 protein: CASSIRAGVSNEQFF
D gene: TRBD1; V gene: TRBV10-3; clone size: NA; J gene: TRBJ1-1; CDR3 DNA: TGTGCCATCAGCGGACAGGGGGTTGCTGAAGCTTTCTTT; CDR3 protein: CAISGQGVAEAFF
D gene: NA; V gene: TRBV25-1; clone size: NA; J gene: TRBJ1-1; CDR3 DNA: TGTGCCAGCAGTTTTTCCAGGATCGCTGAAGCTTTCTTT; CDR3 protein: CASSFSRIAEAFF
D gene: TRBD2; V gene: TRBV19; clone size: few; J gene: TRBJ2-5; CDR3 DNA: TGTGCCAGTAGTCCATTAGCGGGAACAATCCAAGAGACCCAGTACTTC; CDR3 protein: CASSPLAGTIQETQYF
D gene: NA; V gene: TRBV18; clone size: NA; J gene: TRBJ1-4; CDR3 DNA: TGTGCCAGCTCACCACTGCAGGGTCGGGAAAAACTGTTTTTT; CDR3 protein: CASSPLQGREKLFF